These 13 T cell receptor beta chains came from one sample sequenced in a study of blood T cell repertoires in COVID-19. Clones were sequenced by immunoSEQ multiplex PCR, and TCRdb holds only the in-frame ones, with some missing. This table holds 250,000 or so clones, 86% found once. Material: PBMCs or T cells enriched from blood (not recorded which). Receptors were obtained from a middle-aged man who had recovered from COVID-19.

J is TRBJ2-1 and V is TRBV4-2, with a tentative D call TRBD2 (6 bases). Germline V gene data show CDR1 as LGHNA and CDR2 as YNFKEQ. Trimming left V 2 bases short and J 6 bases short, with 14 bases between. The CDR3 runs 15 residues. CDR3 sequence: CASSQPRDSVNEQFF. CDR3 nucleotides: TGTGCCAGCAGCCAACCGAGGGACTCGGTCAATGAGCAGTTCTTC.

This chain links TRBV7-6 with TRBJ2-5, with 14 bases aligning to TRBD2. Trimming cost V 5 bases and J 5 bases; bases outside gene matches: 10. From germline, CDR1 is SGHVS and CDR2 FNYEAQ. The CDR3 covers 17 residues. This chain's CDR3 is CASSPLTSGGAAETQYF. The CDR3 nucleotides are TGTGCCAGCAGCCCGCTGACTAGCGGGGGGGCCGCGGAGACCCAGTACTTC. Using reference TRBV7-6 and TRBJ2-5 for the parts outside the CDR3, the full variable domain is GAGVSQSPRYKVTKRGQDVALRCDPISGHVSLYWYRQALGQGPEFLTYFNYEAQQDKSGLPNDRFSAERPEGSISTLTIQRTEQRDSAMYRCASSPLTSGGAAETQYFGPGTRLLVL.

The chain combines TRBV6-1 with TRBJ2-7; TRBD2 matches 9 bases. V trimming: 1 base; J trimming: 2 bases; junction bases outside the gene matches: 3. CDR3 size: 15 residues. Germline CDR1 MNHNS, CDR2 SASEGT. The CDR3, as DNA: TGTGCCAGCAGTGAAGGACTAGCGGAGACCTACGAGCAGTACTTC. This codes for CASSEGLAETYEQYF.

This clone has just a few counts. The J gene is TRBJ1-5, the V gene TRBV4-1; TRBD1 aligns across 8 bases. V was clipped by 4 bases and J by 5 bases; unmatched bases: 7. CDR3 length: 15 amino acids. The germline gives CDR1 MGHRA, CDR2 YSYEKL. The CDR3 sequence is CASSLVTGDDQPQHF. CDR3 sequence (DNA): TGCGCCAGCAGCCTCGTGACAGGGGATGATCAGCCCCAGCATTTT.

The rearrangement links TRBV4-3 to TRBJ2-1; a possible D gene is TRBD2 (7 bases). Trimming removed 0 bases at V and 4 bases at J, with 16 bases between. The CDR3 runs 17 residues. In germline, CDR1 is LGHNA, CDR2 YSLEER. The CDR3 DNA reads as TGCGCCAGCAGCCAAGAAGTCGAGGCGGGGGCTTACAATGAGCAGTTCTTC. Its translation is CASSQEVEAGAYNEQFF.

The gene calls are TRBV9 and TRBJ1-3; TRBD1 agrees at 7 bases. With V trimmed by 3 bases and J by 0 bases, 0 bases remained unmatched. Germline assignment: CDR1 SGDLS and CDR2 YYNGEE. The CDR3 extends over 14 amino acids. The CDR3 region is CASSGDSSGNTIYF. CDR3 in DNA: TGTGCCAGCAGCGGGGACAGCTCTGGAAACACCATATATTTT.

The chain combines TRBV3-1 (or the pseudogene TRBV3-2) with TRBJ2-5; D gene uncertain. The V end was cut by 0 bases, the J end by 2 bases, with 7 bases between. The CDR3 covers 14 residues. Germline CDR1 reads LGHDT; CDR2 reads YNNKEL (reference sequence). In DNA, the CDR3 is TGTGCCAGCAGCCAAGACGTAGCTCAAGAGACCCAGTACTTC. This codes for CASSQDVAQETQYF.

This clone was observed a single time. The chain recombines TRBV3-1 (or the pseudogene TRBV3-2) with TRBJ1-2; a possible D gene is TRBD1 (5 bases). Trimming took 2 bases from V and 4 from J, leaving 17 bases between them. The length of the CDR3 is 16 residues. Germline V gene lookup returns CDR1 LGHDT and CDR2 YNNKEL (reference sequence). The CDR3 is CASSQRRGGAPYGYTF. As DNA, the CDR3 is TGTGCCAGCAGCCAAAGGAGGGGCGGAGCACCCTATGGCTACACCTTC.

The chain employs TRBV14 and TRBJ1-4; a possible D gene is TRBD1 (6 bases). Trimming pared 1 base from V and 4 bases from J, leaving 16 bases between. Germline CDR1 SGHDN, CDR2 FVKESK. The CDR3 has 17 amino acids. The CDR3 DNA reads as TGTGCCAGCAGCCAAGTCCGCAGGGGCGTTGGTAATGAAAAACTGTTTTTT. This translates into CASSQVRRGVGNEKLFF. Full variable domain (missing parts from reference TRBV14 and TRBJ1-4): EAGVTQFPSHSVIEKGQTVTLRCDPISGHDNLYWYRRVMGKEIKFLLHFVKESKQDESGMPNNRFLAERTGGTYSTLKVQPAELEDSGVYFCASSQVRRGVGNEKLFFGSGTQLSVL.

This clone was found once. The chain's CDR3 is CASSQDPAGAYNEQFF. The CDR3 region has the DNA TGTGCCAGCAGCCAAGATCCTGCGGGAGCCTACAATGAGCAGTTCTTC. The chain links TRBV16 to TRBJ2-1, with 7 nucleotides matching TRBD2. Germline V gives CDR1 KGHSY, CDR2 FQNENV. V shed 2 bases, J shed 2 bases, and the junction held 6 bases outside the gene matches. The CDR3 is 16 residues long.

The gene calls are TRBV2 and TRBJ1-2, with D uncertain. Trimming removed 2 bases at V and 2 bases at J, with 12 bases between. CDR1 is SNHLY and CDR2 is FYNNEI in the germline V gene. The length of the CDR3 is 15 residues. The CDR3 region has the DNA TGTGCCAGCAGTGAAATTACGGGGAAGAACTATGGCTACACCTTC. Residues: CASSEITGKNYGYTF.

The rearrangement links TRBV24-1 to TRBJ1-2, with D possibly being TRBD1 (6 bases). V was shortened by 4 bases and J by 7 bases, with 15 bases between the two germline ends. This CDR3 is built from 14 residues. Germline V CDR1 and CDR2: KGHDR, SFDVKD. CDR3 protein: CATSEYRDGGGYTF. CDR3 in DNA: TGTGCCACCAGTGAGTACAGGGACGGTGGTGGCTACACCTTC.

The CDR3 bases are TGTGCCAGCAGCCCGTGGCGTGGGGGCTCCGGGGTTGATGGCTACACCTTC. Translating it yields CASSPWRGGSGVDGYTF. The J gene is TRBJ1-2, the V gene TRBV5-8, with D possibly matching TRBD1 (6 bases). This CDR3 region has 17 residues. Trimming removed 4 bases from V and 6 bases from J, with 25 bases in between. Germline CDR1 and CDR2: SGHTS and YDEGEE.